These 24 T cell receptor beta chains share one sample of origin, sequenced in a study of cytomegalovirus exposure and HLA in healthy donors (dated by TCRdb to about 2017). The receptor library was made with the immunoSEQ multiplex PCR assay. What TCRdb holds here is the immuneACCESS table cut down to in-frame rearrangements. Part of the clones is not present; checked against another copy, under half of the missing clones reflect an unresolved V gene, and the others are unexplained. Recorded for this sample are roughly 200,000 clones; about 80% of them occurred a single time. Together, the top ten hold around 2.8% of the sample. The specimen sequenced was PBMCs. The receptors derive from a woman aged 18-35 years in good health and CMV-seropositive.

The gene calls are TRBV5-4 and TRBJ1-2; D gene unclear. Trimming cost V 2 bases and J 1 base, with 9 bases left between them. The CDR3 is 14 amino acids. Germline loops: CDR1 SGHNT, CDR2 YYREEE (reference sequence). CDR3 amino acids: CASSFGRDNYGYTF. CDR3 in DNA: TGTGCCAGCAGCTTTGGGCGGGATAACTATGGCTACACCTTC.

The chain combines TRBV7-2 with TRBJ2-7; TRBD2 aligns across 8 bases. The CDR3 covers 15 residues. Per the germline V gene, CDR1 is SGHTA and CDR2 is FQGNSA. Trimming cost V 1 base and J 4 bases; bases outside gene matches: 6. The CDR3 bases are TGTGCCAGCAGCTTAGGCGCAAGCGGGGGTTACGAGCAGTACTTC. Amino acids: CASSLGASGGYEQYF.

Points on this clone: This sequence may be a read error, since a much larger clone differs from it by one base. This chain connects TRBV6-1 to TRBJ2-5; 7 nucleotides match TRBD1. CDR1 is MNHNS and CDR2 is SASEGT in the germline V gene. The trim removed 5 bases at V and 2 bases at J, leaving 2 bases unmatched. The CDR3 covers 13 residues. In DNA, the CDR3 is TGTGCCAGCAGTCGGGACAGACAAGAGACCCAGTACTTC. This gives the protein CASSRDRQETQYF.

V gene TRBV25-1 combines with J gene TRBJ1-1; TRBD1 matches 8 bases. Germline V gene lookup returns CDR1 MGHDK and CDR2 SYGVNS. The CDR3 runs 13 residues. V lost 3 bases, J lost 5 bases, and 2 bases stayed unmatched. The CDR3 is CASSDRGLTEAFF. The CDR3 DNA follows: TGTGCCAGCAGTGACAGGGGGCTAACTGAAGCTTTCTTT.

This CDR3 reads CASRNPGQGAYEQYF. CDR3 in DNA: TGTGCCAGCAGGAATCCGGGACAGGGGGCGTACGAGCAGTACTTC. The chain is built from TRBV2 and TRBJ2-7, with 12 bases identical to TRBD1. The CDR3 runs 15 residues. The ends lost 6 bases at V and 4 bases at J; junction bases unmatched: 7. In germline, CDR1 is SNHLY, CDR2 FYNNEI.

The chain carries TRBV4-3 and TRBJ1-2, with 7 positions matching TRBD1. With V trimmed by 0 bases and J by 4 bases, 11 bases remained unmatched. This CDR3 spans 17 amino acids. Germline V lookup: CDR1 LGHNA, CDR2 YSLEER. DNA for the CDR3: TGCGCCAGCAGCCAAGATACTGGCCAGGGGGTTAGCTATGGCTACACCTTC. It encodes CASSQDTGQGVSYGYTF.

The gene calls are TRBV5-6 and TRBJ1-2; no clear D gene. The CDR3 contains 14 residues. V was trimmed by 4 bases and J by 3 bases, leaving 13 bases between them. Germline CDR1 reads SGHDT; CDR2 reads YYEEEE. The CDR3 region is CASSPIESDYGYTF. The CDR3 DNA is TGTGCCAGCAGCCCTATTGAATCTGACTATGGCTACACCTTC.

The chain is built from TRBV7-9 and TRBJ1-3; D might be TRBD1 (6 bases). Trimming took 5 bases from V and 6 from J, leaving 17 bases between them. The germline V gene has CDR1 SEHNR and CDR2 FQNEAQ (reference sequence). CDR3 length equals 15 residues. The CDR3 protein is CASSPGEIFENTIYF. CDR3 DNA sequence: TGTGCCAGCAGCCCAGGGGAGATTTTTGAAAACACCATATATTTT. The complete variable domain, with remaining parts taken from reference TRBV7-9 and TRBJ1-3, reads DTGVSQNPRHKITKRGQNVTFRCDPISEHNRLYWYRQTLGQGPEFLTYFQNEAQLEKSRLLSDRFSAERPKGSFSTLEIQRTEQGDSAMYLCASSPGEIFENTIYFGEGSWLTVV.

The chain combines TRBV28 with TRBJ1-5; D not certain. Trimming took 7 bases from V and 11 from J, leaving 12 bases between them. Germline V gene lookup returns CDR1 MDHEN and CDR2 SYDVKM. The CDR3 loop spans 11 amino acids. The CDR3: CASNTPPTQHF. CDR3 nucleotide sequence: TGTGCCAGCAATACTCCGCCGACCCAGCATTTT.

The chain uses TRBV11-2 and TRBJ1-3; TRBD1 matches 7 bases. The CDR3 has 16 amino acids. V dropped 3 bases and J dropped 3; count of bases not matched to a gene: 8. CDR1 and CDR2 (germline): SGHAT, FQNNGV. Here the CDR3 reads CASSFPDRGHGNTIYF. CDR3 bases: TGTGCCAGCAGCTTTCCTGATAGGGGGCATGGAAACACCATATATTTT.

V is TRBV27 and J is TRBJ2-3; 8 nucleotides match TRBD1. The germline V gene encodes CDR1 MNHEY and CDR2 SMNVEV (reference sequence). CDR3 length equals 16 residues. The V gene end was trimmed by 6 bases and the J gene end by 1 base; junction bases not matched to a gene: 9. CDR3 nucleotide sequence: TGTGCCAGCAGGCGAGACAGGGGTATTGGCACAGATACGCAGTATTTT. This translates into CASRRDRGIGTDTQYF.

The chain has TRBV29-1 and TRBJ2-1; tentatively, D is TRBD2 (5 bases). The CDR3 totals 13 residues. Germline V lookup: CDR1 SQVTM, CDR2 ANQGSEA. CDR3 nucleotide sequence: TGCAGTTTCTCGGGATCCTCCTACAATGAGCAGTTCTTC. This gives the protein CSFSGSSYNEQFF.

This clone was detected once. The chain couples TRBV7-9 to TRBJ2-3; TRBD2 matches at 8 bases. The CDR3 totals 16 residues. Germline V gives CDR1 SEHNR, CDR2 FQNEAQ (reference sequence). The V segment lost 5 bases and the J segment 0 bases; nucleotides outside the gene matches: 7. CDR3 protein: CASSPVAGPSTDTQYF. CDR3 sequence (DNA): TGTGCCAGCAGCCCGGTAGCGGGGCCTAGCACAGATACGCAGTATTTT.

The V and J genes are TRBV9 and TRBJ2-2; D might be TRBD1 (5 bases). This CDR3 has 14 amino acids. Germline CDR1 reads SGDLS; CDR2 reads YYNGEE. The V gene lost 3 bases and the J gene lost 7 bases, with 13 bases spanning the gap. In nucleotides, the CDR3 is TGTGCCAGCAGCGCGGCAGGGTTTGGCGGGGAGCTGTTTTTT. It is translated as CASSAAGFGGELFF. Looking up the rest from reference TRBV9 and TRBJ2-2 gives the full variable domain: DSGVTQTPKHLITATGQRVTLRCSPRSGDLSVYWYQQSLDQGLQFLIQYYNGEERAKGNILERFSAQQFPDLHSELNLSSLELGDSALYFCASSAAGFGGELFFGEGSRLTVL.

This clone has only one observation. CDR3 sequence (DNA): TGTGCCAGCAGGCTGGACGGGAGGGGTGGGGACATTCAGTACTTC. Amino acids: CASRLDGRGGDIQYF. V is TRBV6-1 and J is TRBJ2-4; 8 bases map to TRBD2. Trimming at V came to 6 bases and at J to 8 bases, leaving 12 bases not matched to a gene. The length of the CDR3 is 15 residues. Germline V gene data show CDR1 as MNHNS and CDR2 as SASEGT.

The chain joins TRBV18 to TRBJ1-1; tentative D call: TRBD1 (5 bases). Trimming pared 2 bases from V and 0 bases from J, leaving 7 bases between. Per the germline V gene, CDR1 is KGHSH and CDR2 is LQKENI. This CDR3 has 14 amino acids. The CDR3 sequence is CASSPTGMNTEAFF. In DNA, the CDR3 is TGTGCCAGCTCACCAACAGGTATGAACACTGAAGCTTTCTTT.

This chain connects TRBV6-5 to TRBJ1-5, with TRBD1 identical over 8 bases. Germline V CDR1 and CDR2: MNHEY, SVGAGI. Losses at the gene ends were 6 bases for V and 4 bases for J; bases not matched to a gene: 2. This CDR3 is 13 amino acids long. The chain's CDR3 is CASSWTGNQPQHF. In DNA, the CDR3 is TGTGCCAGCAGCTGGACAGGGAATCAGCCCCAGCATTTT.

J is TRBJ1-1 and V is TRBV6-5; D is undetermined. The CDR3 spans 13 residues. CDR1 MNHEY and CDR2 SVGAGI come from the germline V gene. V was clipped by 6 bases and J by 1 base, with 9 bases between them. The CDR3 region has the DNA TGTGCCAGCAGCCGGAGGTCGAACACTGAAGCTTTCTTT. As protein: CASSRRSNTEAFF.

The chain combines TRBV4-3 with TRBJ2-3; 9 positions agree with TRBD2. CDR1 LGHNA and CDR2 YSLEER come from the germline V gene. This CDR3 is 17 amino acids long. V lost 0 bases to trimming and J lost 2 bases; unmatched junction nucleotides: 6. Written as DNA, the CDR3 is TGCGCCAGCAGCCAAGAATACGGCGGGGGGGCCACAGATACGCAGTATTTT. It translates to CASSQEYGGGATDTQYF.

The CDR3 DNA follows: TGCGCCAGCAGCGTACGCGGAGTTCTAGCGGGGGGTAACACCGGGGAGCTGTTTTTT. Protein: CASSVRGVLAGGNTGELFF. The rearrangement links TRBV4-1 to TRBJ2-2; 11 positions agree with TRBD2. Germline lookup yields CDR1 MGHRA and CDR2 YSYEKL. The CDR3 is made up of 19 amino acids. J lost 2 bases, V lost 5 bases, and 13 bases had no gene match.

The CDR3 loop reads CASSQFLGLAYEQYF. For the CDR3, the DNA is TGTGCCAGCAGCCAGTTTTTAGGACTCGCCTACGAGCAGTACTTC. The genes are TRBV4-2 and TRBJ2-7; possibly TRBD2 for D (5 bases). Germline V lookup: CDR1 LGHNA, CDR2 YNFKEQ. Trimming pared 3 bases from V and 2 bases from J, leaving 14 bases between. The CDR3 runs to 15 residues.

The chain combines TRBV9 with TRBJ2-5; the D gene is possibly TRBD1 (5 bases). The CDR3 spans 15 residues. Germline assignment: CDR1 SGDLS and CDR2 YYNGEE. V dropped 2 bases and J dropped 7 bases, with 18 bases sitting between them. The CDR3 bases are TGTGCCAGCAGCGTCTTGACAGTCCCAGGTGCGACCCAGTACTTC. Amino acid sequence: CASSVLTVPGATQYF.

The chain combines TRBV5-1 with TRBJ2-5; 10 nucleotides match TRBD1. V shed 1 base, J shed 4 bases, and the junction held 7 bases outside the gene matches. The CDR3 extends over 16 amino acids. The germline V gene encodes CDR1 SGHRS and CDR2 YFSETQ. The CDR3 protein is CASSLRTGGSRETQYF. The CDR3 DNA is TGCGCCAGCAGCTTGAGGACAGGGGGGTCCAGAGAGACCCAGTACTTC.

The chain combines TRBV27 with TRBJ1-2; TRBD1 aligns across 10 bases. Germline loops: CDR1 MNHEY, CDR2 SMNVEV (reference sequence). This CDR3 spans 15 amino acids. Unmatched junction bases numbered 7, after V lost 5 bases and J lost 4 bases. Written as DNA, the CDR3 is TGTGCCAGCAGTGAACCGGGACAGGGGAGCTATGGCTACACCTTC. Translated: CASSEPGQGSYGYTF.